Sequencing of this T cell receptor (beta chain) was carried out in a study of cytomegalovirus exposure and HLA in healthy donors. At the level of the study: Of the donors genotyped, 300 to 500 in all, around 77% fell in the Caucasian-associated ancestry cluster.

Findings and limits, study-wide: Cytomegalovirus-associated TCR beta chains were listed, numbering some 180. Several of the most significant clusters appeared, in a later analysis, to be linked to common viral pathogens.

The ends lost 3 bases at V and 3 bases at J; junction bases unmatched: 11. CDR3 length: 17 amino acids. From germline, CDR1 is SGDLS and CDR2 YYNGEE. The PCR contained 60 Vbeta and 13 Jbeta primers. The repertoire was sequenced with immunoSEQ multiplex PCR; TCRdb's copy has only in-frame clones and lacks some. This sample has about 150,000 clones; 60% to 85% occur once, and the top ten carry under 4.5%. Notes on this clone: Its antigen is currently unknown.

This TCR was recovered from a woman aged 40 to 55 in good health and CMV-seronegative. The source material was PBMCs. The V call is TRBV9, the J call TRBJ1-2; 10 bases line up with TRBD1. This CDR3 reads CASSEGTGARRDYGYTF. Written as DNA, the CDR3 is TGTGCCAGCAGCGAAGGGACAGGGGCCCGGAGGGACTATGGCTACACCTTC.